The next 32 T cell receptor beta chains were all read from a single sample in a study of cytomegalovirus exposure and HLA in healthy donors. Primers: 60 Vbeta forward and 13 Jbeta reverse. Clones were read by immunoSEQ multiplex PCR, and TCRdb kept only the in-frame ones, dropping some. Among roughly 120,000 clones, over 65% were seen once, and the ten largest hold around 4.2%. Sequenced sample: PBMCs. Source of these receptors: a woman between 40 and 50 years old in good health and CMV-seropositive.

This clone was found once. The gene calls are TRBV10-3 and TRBJ1-1, with D uncertain. Germline CDR1 is ENHRY and CDR2 is SYGVKD. The CDR3 runs 13 residues. Trimming stripped 3 bases from V and 2 bases from J, with 7 bases between. The CDR3 bases are TGTGCCATCAGTGATAGTCGTAACACTGAAGCTTTCTTT. Translation gives CAISDSRNTEAFF.

The chain links TRBV7-6 to TRBJ2-7, with 8 bases matching TRBD1. The length of the CDR3 is 15 residues. CDR1 is SGHVS, CDR2 FNYEAQ, per germline. V shed 4 bases and J 2 bases; nucleotides not matched to a gene: 7. The CDR3 DNA is TGTGCCAGCAGCTCGGGGACAGGCGATACCTACGAGCAGTACTTC. Protein sequence: CASSSGTGDTYEQYF.

The chain recombines TRBV30 with TRBJ2-3; no firm D call. V lost 1 base to trimming and J lost 0 bases, with 5 bases between them. CDR1 GTSNPN and CDR2 SVGIG come from the germline V gene (reference sequence). This CDR3 is 13 amino acids long. In DNA, the CDR3 is TGTGCCTGGAGTGCCCTTAGCACAGATACGCAGTATTTT. Translating it yields CAWSALSTDTQYF.

The CDR3 bases are TGTGCCACCAGCAGAGATCTAACAGATACGCAGTATTTT. Translating it yields CATSRDLTDTQYF. This chain uses TRBV15 with TRBJ2-3, with D uncertain. Trimming removed 0 bases at V and 3 bases at J, with 4 bases between. The CDR3 has 13 residues. CDR1 LNHNV and CDR2 YYDKDF come from the germline V gene (reference sequence).

CDR3 residues: CASSQGYLASTDTQYF. CDR3 nucleotides: TGTGCCAGCAGCCAAGGATACCTAGCGAGCACAGATACGCAGTATTTT. This chain connects TRBV4-2 to TRBJ2-3; maybe TRBD2 (6 bases). Germline CDR1 and CDR2: LGHNA and YNFKEQ. The length of the CDR3 is 16 residues. Trimming pared 1 base from V and 0 bases from J, leaving 11 bases between.

A few counts support this clone. The chain carries TRBV7-8 and TRBJ2-1; tentative D call: TRBD2 (5 bases). The germline V gene has CDR1 SGHVS and CDR2 FQNEAQ. V dropped 4 bases and J dropped 7 bases, with 17 bases sitting between them. There are 15 residues in the CDR3. CDR3: CASSYLGLGENEQFF. The CDR3, as DNA: TGTGCCAGCAGCTACCTCGGCCTTGGGGAGAATGAGCAGTTCTTC.

This sequence joins TRBV18 and TRBJ2-5; possibly TRBD2 for D (5 bases). Trimming removed 5 bases at V and 4 bases at J, with 8 bases between. Germline V lookup: CDR1 KGHSH, CDR2 LQKENI. The CDR3 is made up of 12 amino acids. CDR3 sequence: CASSTGRETQYF. CDR3 coding DNA: TGTGCCAGCTCAACGGGGAGAGAGACCCAGTACTTC.

V usage is TRBV11-2 and J usage is TRBJ2-7; TRBD1 might be the D (5 bases). V shed 1 base and J shed 2 bases, with 9 bases lying between them. Per the germline V gene, CDR1 is SGHAT and CDR2 is FQNNGV. CDR3 length: 14 amino acids. The CDR3 reads CASSLGGKTYEQYF. The DNA for the CDR3 is TGTGCCAGCAGCTTAGGGGGCAAGACCTACGAGCAGTACTTC.

The chain recombines TRBV5-1 with TRBJ2-1; 12 nucleotides align to TRBD2. This CDR3 has 13 residues. Germline V gives CDR1 SGHRS, CDR2 YFSETQ. The V and J ends lost 4 bases and 15 bases, in that order; junction bases with no gene match: 8. CDR3 sequence reads: CASSDTTSGRLFF. The CDR3 nucleotides read TGCGCCAGCAGCGACACGACTAGCGGGAGACTGTTCTTC.

This chain joins TRBV6-5 and TRBJ1-2; 9 bases are a match to TRBD1. V lost 5 bases, J lost 8 bases, and 6 bases stayed unmatched. The CDR3 totals 13 residues. Germline values: CDR1 MNHEY, CDR2 SVGAGI. CDR3 in DNA: TGTGCCAGCAGTCCACAGGGGGCGGGCGGCTACACCTTC. Its translation: CASSPQGAGGYTF.

The chain's CDR3 is CASSPENLRFHNEQFF. DNA for the CDR3: TGTGCCAGCAGTCCCGAGAATCTCAGGTTCCACAATGAGCAGTTCTTC. This rearrangement joins TRBV27 to TRBJ2-1; D uncertain. Germline CDR1 MNHEY, CDR2 SMNVEV (reference sequence). The CDR3 extends over 16 amino acids. The germline V and J ends were trimmed by 5 bases and 5 bases, with 19 bases remaining between them.

The chain has TRBV5-4 and TRBJ1-1, with a tentative D call TRBD1 (6 bases). This CDR3 has 15 amino acids. Deletions cut 2 bases from V and 1 base from J, with 12 bases between. Germline assignment: CDR1 SGHNT and CDR2 YYREEE (reference sequence). The CDR3 nucleotides read TGTGCCAGCAGCTTTACGGGCAGGGGGAACACTGAAGCTTTCTTT. It yields the protein CASSFTGRGNTEAFF.

This chain uses TRBV7-3 with TRBJ2-5; a possible D gene is TRBD2 (5 bases). The CDR3 contains 15 residues. V was shortened by 2 bases and J by 5 bases, with 15 bases between the two germline ends. Germline V gene data show CDR1 as SGHTA and CDR2 as FQGTGA. The CDR3, as DNA: TGTGCCAGCAGCTTAGGTCGACTACCAACGGAGACCCAGTACTTC. This sequence encodes CASSLGRLPTETQYF.

The genes are TRBV10-3 and TRBJ1-2; 11 bases match TRBD1. V lost 6 bases and J lost 2; bases outside the gene matches: 5. Germline V CDR1 and CDR2: ENHRY, SYGVKD. The CDR3 totals 15 residues. CDR3 nucleotide sequence: TGTGCCATCAGGATCGGGGACAGGGGGAACTATGGCTACACCTTC. It codes for CAIRIGDRGNYGYTF.

The chain joins TRBV19 to TRBJ2-2, with 11 bases that match TRBD2. V gave up 6 bases and J gave up 0 bases; unmatched junction bases: 0. Germline V CDR1 and CDR2: LNHDA, SQIVND (reference sequence). The CDR3 consists of 15 residues. DNA for the CDR3: TGTGCCAGTAGACTAGCGGGGGCGAACACCGGGGAGCTGTTTTTT. Its protein is CASRLAGANTGELFF.

The V call is TRBV19, the J call TRBJ2-5, with a weak D call TRBD2 (6 bases). Per germline, CDR1 LNHDA and CDR2 SQIVND (reference sequence). The CDR3 sequence is 16 residues long. V lost 1 base and J lost 1, with 13 bases in between. Written as DNA, the CDR3 is TGTGCCAGTAGTATAGGGGTTCGGGGGATCCAAGAGACCCAGTACTTC. Translation: CASSIGVRGIQETQYF.

V usage is TRBV11-2 and J usage is TRBJ2-3, with TRBD2 as a possible D gene (7 bases). The V gene lost 5 bases and the J gene lost 4 bases, with 16 bases spanning the gap. The CDR3 extends over 15 amino acids. Per the germline V gene, CDR1 is SGHAT and CDR2 is FQNNGV. CDR3 residues: CASSLGGGAADTQYF. In DNA form, the CDR3 reads TGTGCCAGCAGCCTAGGGGGGGGAGCAGCAGATACGCAGTATTTT.

The V and J genes are TRBV30 and TRBJ1-3; weak D call: TRBD1 (6 bases). The germline V gene has CDR1 GTSNPN and CDR2 SVGIG (reference sequence). V was cut by 0 bases and J by 8 bases, with 17 bases left in between. The CDR3 has 15 residues. This CDR3 reads CAWSVHRARGDTIYF. In DNA, the CDR3 is TGTGCCTGGAGTGTACACCGAGCCAGGGGCGACACCATATATTTT.

The chain joins TRBV5-1 to TRBJ2-7; 9 bases are a match to TRBD2. This CDR3 contains 16 residues. Germline values: CDR1 SGHRS, CDR2 YFSETQ. Unmatched junction bases numbered 9, after V lost 3 bases and J lost 2 bases. Here the CDR3 reads CASSSHTSGQAYEQYF. CDR3 nucleotide sequence: TGCGCCAGCAGCTCCCATACTAGCGGGCAAGCCTACGAGCAGTACTTC. Supplemented by reference TRBV5-1 and TRBJ2-7, the full variable domain reads KAGVTQTPRYLIKTRGQQVTLSCSPISGHRSVSWYQQTPGQGLQFLFEYFSETQRNKGNFPGRFSGRQFSNSRSEMNVSTLELGDSALYLCASSSHTSGQAYEQYFGPGTRLTVT.

With respect to this clone: Here the CDR3 omits its conserved ending phenylalanine or tryptophan, so a read error is the likely source. CDR3 loop: CASSLKESTPQYL. In DNA form, the CDR3 reads TGTGCCAGCAGCTTAAAAGAATCGACTCCCCAGTATCTT. The V and J genes are TRBV7-9 and TRBJ1-4; no clear D. The J call is in doubt because the DNA end fits TRBJ2-3 better. This CDR3 is built from 13 residues. From germline, CDR1 is SEHNR and CDR2 FQNEAQ (reference sequence).

The rearrangement joins TRBV18 to TRBJ1-1; 9 bases are a match to TRBD1. Germline CDR1 is KGHSH and CDR2 is LQKENI. V dropped 8 bases and J dropped 1; count of bases not matched to a gene: 5. CDR3 length: 14 residues. This CDR3 reads CASRRDRENTEAFF. The CDR3 nucleotides are TGTGCCAGCCGACGGGACAGGGAGAACACTGAAGCTTTCTTT.

The rearrangement uses TRBV7-6 and TRBJ2-1; maybe TRBD2 (5 bases). With 2 bases removed from V and 7 bases from J, the gap between germline ends came to 9 bases. From germline, CDR1 is SGHVS and CDR2 FNYEAQ. The CDR3 has 13 amino acids. In DNA, the CDR3 is TGTGCCAGCAGCTTATATTCGGGGAATGAGCAGTTCTTC. It is translated as CASSLYSGNEQFF.

The chain is built from TRBV5-4 and TRBJ1-2, with 9 bases fitting TRBD1. The V gene end was trimmed by 5 bases and the J gene end by 5 bases; junction bases not matched to a gene: 7. CDR1 and CDR2 (germline): SGHNT, YYREEE (reference sequence). The CDR3 has 14 residues. The CDR3 sequence is CASSPGQGEYGYTF. The CDR3 DNA reads as TGTGCCAGCAGTCCGGGACAGGGAGAATATGGCTACACCTTC.

The V call is TRBV5-1, the J call TRBJ2-5; D remains ambiguous. Trimming shortened V by 0 bases and J by 0 bases, and 12 bases separated the two germline ends. The CDR3 spans 16 residues. Germline V gene data show CDR1 as SGHRS and CDR2 as YFSETQ. CDR3 sequence: CASSLGRTRYQETQYF. The CDR3 DNA sequence: TGCGCCAGCAGCTTGGGACGCACGAGGTACCAAGAGACCCAGTACTTC.

The chain joins TRBV4-1 to TRBJ2-7; 11 nucleotides align to TRBD2. Trimming removed 0 bases from V and 2 bases from J; junction bases left unmatched: 6. CDR3 length: 17 amino acids. Germline CDR1 reads MGHRA; CDR2 reads YSYEKL. CDR3 region: CASSQEGLAGGAYEQYF. In DNA form, the CDR3 reads TGCGCCAGCAGCCAAGAGGGGTTAGCGGGAGGGGCCTACGAGCAGTACTTC.

The J gene is TRBJ1-2, the V gene TRBV4-2; 8 nucleotides line up with TRBD1. The V and J ends lost 4 bases and 7 bases, in that order; junction bases with no gene match: 5. The CDR3 is made up of 13 amino acids. Germline CDR1 and CDR2: LGHNA and YNFKEQ. CDR3: CASSRQGAAGYTF. CDR3 coding DNA: TGTGCCAGCAGCCGGCAGGGGGCAGCTGGCTACACCTTC.

The CDR3 loop is CASSRQGSYEQYF. DNA for the CDR3: TGTGCCAGCAGTCGACAGGGGAGCTACGAGCAGTACTTC. V and J are TRBV9 and TRBJ2-7; 8 positions match TRBD1. The V gene end was trimmed by 5 bases and the J gene end by 3 bases; junction bases not matched to a gene: 4. From germline, CDR1 is SGDLS and CDR2 YYNGEE. CDR3 length: 13 amino acids.

The chain employs TRBV13 and TRBJ2-5; 8 nucleotides match TRBD2. Germline V gene sequence: CDR1 PRHDT, CDR2 FYEKMQ (reference sequence). The CDR3 loop spans 15 amino acids. With V trimmed by 7 bases and J by 4 bases, 11 bases remained unmatched. The CDR3 region has the DNA TGTGCCAGCACCCGGGGGGGTCCCCGGGGAGAGACCCAGTACTTC. Translated, it gives CASTRGGPRGETQYF.

The chain links TRBV28 to TRBJ1-5; unclear D gene. From germline, CDR1 is MDHEN and CDR2 SYDVKM. This CDR3 has 14 residues. V shed 2 bases and J shed 1 base, with 6 bases lying between them. The DNA for the CDR3 is TGTGCCAGCAGTTTAGCGCGGAGCAATCAGCCCCAGCATTTT. This sequence encodes CASSLARSNQPQHF.

In its sample, this clone was seen a few times. This sequence joins TRBV19 and TRBJ1-5, with 7 bases lining up with TRBD1. The length of the CDR3 is 17 residues. Germline V gene lookup returns CDR1 LNHDA and CDR2 SQIVND (reference sequence). V was clipped by 3 bases and J by 0 bases; unmatched bases: 8. The CDR3 sequence: CASSISGQRNSNQPQHF. DNA for the CDR3: TGTGCCAGTAGTATTTCGGGACAGAGAAATAGCAATCAGCCCCAGCATTTT. Full variable domain (missing parts from reference TRBV19 and TRBJ1-5): DGGITQSPKYLFRKEGQNVTLSCEQNLNHDAMYWYRQDPGQGLRLIYYSQIVNDFQKGDIAEGYSVSREKKESFPLTVTSAQKNPTAFYLCASSISGQRNSNQPQHFGDGTRLSIL.

This clone has a handful of counts. V and J are TRBV29-1 and TRBJ2-7, with TRBD1 matching 7 bases. V shed 6 bases, J shed 4 bases, and the junction held 9 bases outside the gene matches. Germline V gene data show CDR1 as SQVTM and CDR2 as ANQGSEA. This CDR3 has 13 amino acids. CDR3 DNA sequence: TGCAGCGTATCCGGGACAGTCGAATACGAGCAGTACTTC. It is translated as CSVSGTVEYEQYF.

The chain recombines TRBV9 with TRBJ2-7; a possible D gene is TRBD2 (6 bases). The CDR3 has 14 residues. V lost 4 bases and J lost 4, with 15 bases in between. The germline gives CDR1 SGDLS, CDR2 YYNGEE. The CDR3: CASSPRDLSYEQYF. CDR3 nucleotide sequence: TGTGCCAGCAGCCCCCGGGACTTATCTTACGAGCAGTACTTC.